Listed below are T cell receptor beta chains from one sample, sequenced in a study of T cell repertoires in cytomegalovirus infection. For these receptors, no antigen is known. From the reads, TCRdb called clonotypes with MiXCR, one entry per CDR3 protein. Among approximately 110,000 distinct CDR3 sequences listed, 35% to 50% were seen once. Here the sequenced sample was CD8+ T cells from cultured PBMCs, taken from culture after CMV antigen stimulation. The receptor set was obtained from a human donor in good health (CMV status not recorded). Some clones in this sample may be carry-over from other donors' samples. CDR3s leave out the opening cysteine and the closing phenylalanine or tryptophan.

J gene: TRBJ2-7
V gene: TRBV27
CDR3 protein: ASAAYDYEQY

J gene: TRBJ1-1
V gene: TRBV7-6
CDR3 protein: ASSLDRQGANTEAF

J gene: TRBJ1-1
V gene: TRBV5-4
CDR3 protein: ASSPEGWRYTEAF

J gene: TRBJ2-7
V gene: TRBV30
CDR3 protein: AWRQGVGEQY

J gene: TRBJ2-1
V gene: TRBV27
CDR3 protein: ASSSGGSNEQF

J gene: TRBJ1-1
V gene: TRBV7-4
CDR3 protein: ASSPRTDTEAF

J gene: TRBJ2-7
V gene: TRBV4-1
CDR3 protein: ASSQLTVYEQY

J gene: TRBJ1-1
V gene: TRBV7-9
CDR3 protein: ASAMGNTEAF

J gene: TRBJ2-5
V gene: TRBV6-5
CDR3 protein: ASSYLVVSHRGEQETQY

J gene: TRBJ2-7
V gene: TRBV7-9
CDR3 protein: ASSSYRGNSYEQY